Below, 30 T cell receptor beta chains from the same sample are listed, as sequenced in a study of T cells in localized non-small cell lung cancer. The table came from immunoSEQ multiplex PCR; TCRdb's copy has only in-frame clones and leaves some out. Of approximately 89,000 clones listed, over 60% are singletons. Source: PBMCs, taken before any cancer treatment. The receptors stem from a man aged 40 to 69 with stage II squamous cell lung carcinoma.

V and J are TRBV30 and TRBJ2-2; 9 bases map to TRBD1. This CDR3 has 15 amino acids. The V segment lost 2 bases and the J segment 3 bases; nucleotides outside the gene matches: 4. CDR1 is GTSNPN and CDR2 is SVGIG in the germline V gene (reference sequence). CDR3 sequence reads: CAWSLWDRDTGELFF. The CDR3 nucleotides are TGTGCCTGGAGTCTATGGGACAGGGACACCGGGGAGCTGTTTTTT.

This clone was seen once. This sequence joins TRBV30 and TRBJ1-5; D gene ambiguous. The germline CDR1 and CDR2 sequences are GTSNPN and SVGIG (reference sequence). CDR3 length: 16 amino acids. Trimming pared 0 bases from V and 0 bases from J, leaving 12 bases between. This chain's CDR3 is CAWSVGRINSNQPQHF. The CDR3 DNA follows: TGTGCCTGGAGTGTAGGGCGGATCAATAGCAATCAGCCCCAGCATTTT.

This clone has only a few counts. This sample also contains other DNA sequences that code for the same CDR3. J is TRBJ1-6 and V is TRBV30, with D maybe TRBD1 (5 bases). Trimming pared 1 base from V and 10 bases from J, leaving 11 bases between. CDR1 is GTSNPN, CDR2 SVGIG, per germline (reference sequence). The CDR3 is 13 amino acids. This CDR3 reads CAWSAGAGSPLHF. CDR3 coding DNA: TGTGCCTGGAGTGCCGGGGCAGGCTCACCCCTCCACTTT. The variable domain in full, with the rest retrieved from reference TRBV30 and TRBJ1-6, is SQTIHQWPATLVQPVGSPLSLECTVEGTSNPNLYWYRQAAGRGLQLLFYSVGIGQISSEVPQNLSASRPQDRQFILSSKKLLLSDSGFYLCAWSAGAGSPLHFGNGTRLTVT.

The rearrangement joins TRBV28 to TRBJ2-7; D may be TRBD2 (7 bases). V lost 7 bases and J lost 4, with 23 bases in between. The CDR3 contains 16 residues. Germline V gene sequence: CDR1 MDHEN, CDR2 SYDVKM. DNA for the CDR3: TGTGCCAGCACAGTAGGGGGAGGGACCTTCCCGTACGAGCAGTACTTC. Translation gives CASTVGGGTFPYEQYF.

The chain uses TRBV5-6 and TRBJ1-6; D not resolved. V lost 0 bases and J 9 bases, leaving 13 bases between the germline ends. The CDR3 has 15 residues. CDR1 SGHDT and CDR2 YYEEEE come from the germline V gene. The CDR3 nucleotides read TGTGCCAGCAGCTTGGCCCCCGTGTTCGGTTCACCCCTCCACTTT. Translation: CASSLAPVFGSPLHF.

The V gene is TRBV10-3, the J gene TRBJ1-2, with D perhaps matching TRBD1 (6 bases). Per the germline V gene, CDR1 is ENHRY and CDR2 is SYGVKD. The CDR3 loop spans 14 amino acids. V lost 2 bases and J lost 4, with 11 bases in between. In DNA, the CDR3 is TGTGCCATCAGTGAGGGGGGCGCCGTCTATGGCTACACCTTC. This codes for CAISEGGAVYGYTF.

The CDR3 region has the DNA TGCGCCAGCAGCTACGGGACGGAGAACACCGGGGAGCTGTTTTTT. Protein: CASSYGTENTGELFF. V usage is TRBV5-1 and J usage is TRBJ2-2; D tentatively reads TRBD1 or TRBD2 (5 bases each). Germline CDR1 and CDR2: SGHRS and YFSETQ. V gave up 3 bases and J gave up 1 base, with 10 bases separating them. The CDR3 contains 15 residues. The full variable domain, with the rest looked up from reference TRBV5-1 and TRBJ2-2, is KAGVTQTPRYLIKTRGQQVTLSCSPISGHRSVSWYQQTPGQGLQFLFEYFSETQRNKGNFPGRFSGRQFSNSRSEMNVSTLELGDSALYLCASSYGTENTGELFFGEGSRLTVL.

This clone was detected only once. V is TRBV4-1 and J is TRBJ2-3; the D gene is possibly TRBD2 (5 bases). With 0 bases removed from V and 4 bases from J, the gap between germline ends came to 11 bases. Per the germline V gene, CDR1 is MGHRA and CDR2 is YSYEKL. The CDR3 runs to 15 residues. CDR3 bases: TGCGCCAGCAGCCAAGAAAACCGGGGTCCAGATACGCAGTATTTT. Residues: CASSQENRGPDTQYF.

The chain has TRBV6-5 and TRBJ2-1, with 7 positions matching TRBD1. The CDR3 runs 13 residues. CDR1 and CDR2 from the germline V gene are MNHEY and SVGAGI. Trimming at V came to 6 bases and at J to 5 bases, leaving 4 bases not matched to a gene. The CDR3 reads CASSPRGNNEQFF. The CDR3 DNA reads as TGTGCCAGCAGCCCCAGGGGGAACAATGAGCAGTTCTTC.

This clone was detected only once. This chain connects TRBV30 to TRBJ2-3; unclear D gene. CDR1 and CDR2 (germline): GTSNPN, SVGIG (reference sequence). The CDR3 totals 11 residues. V lost 0 bases to trimming and J lost 6 bases, with 4 bases between them. This chain's CDR3 is CAWSVQDTQYF. The CDR3 DNA sequence: TGTGCCTGGAGTGTACAGGATACGCAGTATTTT.

The chain joins TRBV6-6 to TRBJ2-5; TRBD1 might be the D (6 bases). The V and J ends lost 2 bases and 7 bases respectively, with 17 bases between them. The CDR3 has 15 amino acids. Germline assignment: CDR1 MNHNY and CDR2 SVGAGI (reference sequence). The CDR3 coding sequence is TGTGCCAGCAGTTACGATTGGCTACAGGGCCGGACCCAGTACTTC. Protein sequence: CASSYDWLQGRTQYF.

The genes are TRBV6-1 and TRBJ2-3, with 11 bases lining up with TRBD2. V dropped 3 bases and J dropped 3; count of bases not matched to a gene: 11. The length of the CDR3 is 18 residues. CDR1 is MNHNS and CDR2 is SASEGT in the germline V gene. The chain's CDR3 is CASSDPALAGGRTDTQYF. CDR3 DNA: TGTGCCAGCAGTGACCCCGCGCTAGCGGGGGGTAGGACAGATACGCAGTATTTT.

This CDR3 reads CASSLYSNQPQHF. CDR3 DNA: TGTGCCAGCTCCCTTTACAGCAATCAGCCCCAGCATTTT. V gene TRBV18 combines with J gene TRBJ1-5; D uncertain. The V gene lost 6 bases and the J gene lost 1 base, with 7 bases spanning the gap. The length of the CDR3 is 13 residues. Germline V gene sequence: CDR1 KGHSH, CDR2 LQKENI.

The count of this clone is one. V usage is TRBV7-3 and J usage is TRBJ2-1; D may be TRBD1 or TRBD2 (5 bases each). Germline V gene sequence: CDR1 SGHTA, CDR2 FQGTGA. Trimming took off 5 bases at V and 5 bases at J, with 22 bases between the two ends. The length of the CDR3 is 17 residues. CDR3 loop: CASSKKGVGAGDNEQFF. The CDR3 nucleotides read TGTGCCAGCAGCAAGAAAGGAGTCGGGGCAGGAGACAATGAGCAGTTCTTC.

The rearrangement uses TRBV5-4 and TRBJ2-2; 9 bases are shared with TRBD1. The CDR3 spans 16 residues. The V gene's germline CDR1 is SGHNT and CDR2 YYREEE (reference sequence). The ends lost 4 bases at V and 3 bases at J; junction bases unmatched: 7. In nucleotides, the CDR3 is TGTGCCAGCAGCAGCTGGGGACAGGGAGACACCGGGGAGCTGTTTTTT. Protein product: CASSSWGQGDTGELFF.

This clone was detected only a few times. This chain uses TRBV27 with TRBJ2-7; no definite D call. Deletions cut 3 bases from V and 3 bases from J, with 9 bases between. The CDR3 is made up of 13 amino acids. CDR1 is MNHEY and CDR2 is SMNVEV in the germline V gene (reference sequence). The CDR3 loop is CASSFGGSYEQYF. The CDR3 DNA sequence: TGTGCCAGCAGTTTTGGCGGTAGCTACGAGCAGTACTTC.

The rearrangement links TRBV4-3 to TRBJ1-1, with TRBD1 as a possible D gene (5 bases). V dropped 0 bases and J dropped 9 bases, with 14 bases sitting between them. Germline loops: CDR1 LGHNA, CDR2 YSLEER. The CDR3 runs to 14 residues. CDR3 sequence (DNA): TGCGCCAGCAGCCAAGATCTCAACGGGGGGAAAGCTTTCTTT. Its protein is CASSQDLNGGKAFF.

The rearrangement joins TRBV19 to TRBJ2-7, with unresolved D. This CDR3 comprises 16 residues. V was cut by 4 bases and J by 6 bases, with 22 bases left in between. Germline V lookup: CDR1 LNHDA, CDR2 SQIVND (reference sequence). Written as DNA, the CDR3 is TGTGCCAGTAGTACTCCCCGGGCGGTCGCCTCGGGCGAGCAGTACTTC. It is translated as CASSTPRAVASGEQYF.

The CDR3 protein is CAISARGNTEAFF. DNA for the CDR3: TGTGCCATCAGTGCCAGGGGGAACACTGAAGCTTTCTTT. The chain carries TRBV10-3 and TRBJ1-1, with D possibly matching TRBD1 (6 bases). The length of the CDR3 is 13 residues. Trimming removed 4 bases at V and 1 base at J, with 7 bases between. The germline gives CDR1 ENHRY, CDR2 SYGVKD.

This clone was seen more than once but under ten times. V usage is TRBV11-3 and J usage is TRBJ2-1, with D possibly being TRBD2 (6 bases). CDR3 length: 13 amino acids. V shed 6 bases and J shed 9 bases, with 15 bases lying between them. From germline, CDR1 is SGHNT and CDR2 YENEEA. CDR3 bases: TGTGCCAGCAGTTTACTCCCGGGGGTTGAGCAGTTCTTC. This sequence encodes CASSLLPGVEQFF. Complete variable domain (other parts from reference TRBV11-3 and TRBJ2-1): EAGVVQSPRYKIIEKKQPVAFWCNPISGHNTLYWYLQNLGQGPELLIRYENEEAVDDSQLPKDRFSAERLKGVDSTLKIQPAELGDSAVYLCASSLLPGVEQFFGPGTRLTVL.

V gene TRBV30 combines with J gene TRBJ1-4, with D possibly matching TRBD1 (5 bases). V lost 3 bases and J lost 7, with 21 bases in between. Looked up from germline, CDR1 is GTSNPN and CDR2 is SVGIG (reference sequence). CDR3 length: 16 amino acids. CDR3 region: CAWSFPGRAWGEKLFF. The CDR3 DNA sequence: TGTGCCTGGAGCTTCCCCGGCAGGGCTTGGGGTGAAAAACTGTTTTTT.

The chain joins TRBV6-1 to TRBJ1-6, with unresolved D. V was cut by 0 bases and J by 6 bases, with 9 bases left in between. CDR1 and CDR2 (germline): MNHNS, SASEGT. CDR3 length equals 15 residues. Here the CDR3 reads CASSEAEGLNSPLHF. In DNA form, the CDR3 reads TGTGCCAGCAGTGAAGCGGAGGGCCTTAATTCACCCCTCCACTTT.

This CDR3 reads CASRTGTGGSNYGYTF. DNA of the CDR3: TGTGCCAGTAGAACCGGGACAGGGGGATCTAACTATGGCTACACCTTC. The V and J genes are TRBV19 and TRBJ1-2; 11 bases map to TRBD1. The V segment lost 6 bases and the J segment 0 bases; nucleotides outside the gene matches: 6. In germline, CDR1 is LNHDA, CDR2 SQIVND (reference sequence). The CDR3 spans 16 residues. Looking up the rest from reference TRBV19 and TRBJ1-2 gives the full variable domain: DGGITQSPKYLFRKEGQNVTLSCEQNLNHDAMYWYRQDPGQGLRLIYYSQIVNDFQKGDIAEGYSVSREKKESFPLTVTSAQKNPTAFYLCASRTGTGGSNYGYTFGSGTRLTVV.

CDR3 sequence: CASSLAHPGQGRDSPLHF. CDR3 bases: TGTGCCAGCAGCTTAGCCCACCCTGGACAGGGAAGAGATTCACCCCTCCACTTT. The V gene is TRBV7-8, the J gene TRBJ1-6; the match to TRBD1 covers 8 bases. CDR1 is SGHVS, CDR2 FQNEAQ, per germline. The V segment lost 0 bases and the J segment 8 bases; nucleotides outside the gene matches: 12. The CDR3 is 18 residues long. Full variable domain (rest looked up from reference TRBV7-8 and TRBJ1-6): GAGVSQSPRYKVAKRGQDVALRCDPISGHVSLFWYQQALGQGPEFLTYFQNEAQLDKSGLPSDRFFAERPEGSVSTLKIQRTQQEDSAVYLCASSLAHPGQGRDSPLHFGNGTRLTVT.

This clone was picked up a small number of times. The chain combines TRBV5-1 with TRBJ1-3; D remains unclear. The V gene's germline CDR1 is SGHRS and CDR2 YFSETQ. Trimming pared 7 bases from V and 0 bases from J, leaving 17 bases between. The CDR3 loop spans 16 amino acids. CDR3 amino acids: CASRPSTGLSGNTIYF. CDR3 coding DNA: TGCGCCAGCCGGCCGAGTACCGGGCTCTCTGGAAACACCATATATTTT.

This clone was picked up one time. This chain connects TRBV7-8 to TRBJ2-3; a possible D gene is TRBD1 (5 bases). V lost 4 bases and J lost 4, with 12 bases in between. The germline CDR1 and CDR2 sequences are SGHVS and FQNEAQ. This CDR3 comprises 14 residues. The CDR3 coding sequence is TGTGCCAGCAGCTCGCAGGGCCCAGCAGATACGCAGTATTTT. It encodes CASSSQGPADTQYF. Looking up the rest from reference TRBV7-8 and TRBJ2-3 gives the full variable domain: GAGVSQSPRYKVAKRGQDVALRCDPISGHVSLFWYQQALGQGPEFLTYFQNEAQLDKSGLPSDRFFAERPEGSVSTLKIQRTQQEDSAVYLCASSSQGPADTQYFGPGTRLTVL.

This chain uses TRBV27 with TRBJ2-5; TRBD2 matches at 15 bases. With V trimmed by 5 bases and J by 1 base, 2 bases remained unmatched. The CDR3 consists of 16 residues. Looked up from germline, CDR1 is MNHEY and CDR2 is SMNVEV (reference sequence). The CDR3 nucleotides are TGTGCCAGCAGTCTGGGACTAGCGGGAGGCCAAGAGACCCAGTACTTC. Translating it yields CASSLGLAGGQETQYF.

The CDR3 loop is CASSLGGTRSSYEQYF. CDR3 DNA sequence: TGTGCCAGCAGCTTGGGGGGGACCAGAAGCTCCTACGAGCAGTACTTC. This chain uses TRBV5-4 with TRBJ2-7; D could derive from TRBD1 or TRBD2 (5 bases each). CDR1 and CDR2 from the germline V gene are SGHNT and YYREEE (reference sequence). The CDR3 consists of 16 residues. V gave up 0 bases and J gave up 0 bases, with 13 bases separating them.

For the CDR3, the DNA is TGTGCCAGCAGCGTAAGCCAAGGACATGAGCAGTTCTTC. It translates to CASSVSQGHEQFF. V gene TRBV9 combines with J gene TRBJ2-1; D gene unclear. Looked up from germline, CDR1 is SGDLS and CDR2 is YYNGEE. V lost 1 base and J lost 8, with 10 bases in between. There are 13 residues in the CDR3.

The rearrangement links TRBV5-5 to TRBJ2-7; tentatively, D is TRBD1 or TRBD2 (5 bases each). Germline-derived CDR1 and CDR2 are SGHKS and YYEKEE (reference sequence). The CDR3 contains 15 residues. The V and J ends lost 6 bases and 2 bases respectively, with 18 bases between them. CDR3 sequence: CASTLAGTGTYEQYF. The CDR3 DNA follows: TGTGCCAGCACCCTCGCCGGGACGGGAACCTACGAGCAGTACTTC.